This T cell receptor (beta chain) is drawn from a study of blood T cell repertoires in COVID-19. Measured with immunoSEQ multiplex PCR; TCRdb has only the in-frame clones, and not every one. The sample carries 200,000 to 250,000 clones, 84% recorded once. The germline CDR1 and CDR2 sequences are MNHNS and SASEGT. The CDR3 consists of 15 residues. V lost 2 bases, J lost 5 bases, and 5 bases stayed unmatched. Input material: PBMCs or T cells enriched from blood (not recorded which). The receptor was isolated from a man in his 60s who had recovered from COVID-19. J is TRBJ1-4 and V is TRBV6-1; 7 bases are a match to TRBD1. This chain's CDR3 is CASSEQGTENEKLFF. CDR3 nucleotides: TGTGCCAGCAGTGAACAGGGGACAGAAAATGAAAAACTGTTTTTT.